One sample yielded the 25 T cell receptor beta chains listed below, sequenced in a study of early stage breast cancer tumors. Libraries were prepared by immunoSEQ multiplex PCR; TCRdb keeps only in-frame clonotypes and omits some of them. The table has 25,000 to 35,000 clones, 50% to 75% seen once. The sample consisted of breast tumor tissue. The receptors were gathered from a person aged 50-59 years with breast cancer.

As to this clone: The sample carries other DNA sequences with the same CDR3. This chain uses TRBV9 with TRBJ2-1; 8 nucleotides agree with TRBD1. The CDR3 is 13 residues long. Germline CDR1 and CDR2: SGDLS and YYNGEE. The V gene end was trimmed by 2 bases and the J gene end by 5 bases; junction bases not matched to a gene: 0. The CDR3 DNA sequence: TGTGCCAGCAGCGTGGGACAGGACAATGAGCAGTTCTTC. Translating it yields CASSVGQDNEQFF.

This chain joins TRBV7-2 and TRBJ2-7; D not certain. The V end lost 3 bases, the J end lost 6 bases, and 15 bases lay between the germline ends. This CDR3 has 14 amino acids. Germline V gene lookup returns CDR1 SGHTA and CDR2 FQGNSA. The CDR3: CASSLSPDGLEQYF. The CDR3 DNA is TGTGCCAGCAGCTTGAGTCCGGACGGCCTCGAGCAGTACTTC.

V usage is TRBV7-9 and J usage is TRBJ2-1; D is perhaps TRBD1 (6 bases). In germline, CDR1 is SEHNR, CDR2 FQNEAQ (reference sequence). CDR3 length: 17 residues. V was shortened by 3 bases and J by 4 bases, with 19 bases between the two germline ends. CDR3 DNA: TGTGCCAGCAGCTTCCCTTCTGGGGGCACTAATTACAATGAGCAGTTCTTC. This translates into CASSFPSGGTNYNEQFF.

The CDR3 DNA sequence: TGTGCCAGCAGTTTAGGACAGTTCCCCTCTGGGGCCAACGTCCTGACTTTC. It codes for CASSLGQFPSGANVLTF. The chain has TRBV27 and TRBJ2-6; a possible D gene is TRBD1 (6 bases). Germline assignment: CDR1 MNHEY and CDR2 SMNVEV (reference sequence). This CDR3 has 17 residues. The V end lost 2 bases, the J end lost 0 bases, and 11 bases lay between the germline ends.

The chain employs TRBV4-1 and TRBJ2-1; a possible D gene is TRBD2 (6 bases). The germline gives CDR1 MGHRA, CDR2 YSYEKL. This CDR3 region has 16 residues. Trimming removed 0 bases at V and 2 bases at J, with 11 bases between. Here the CDR3 DNA reads TGCGCCAGCAGCCAAGATCCAACGGGAGCCTACAATGAGCAGTTCTTC. This sequence encodes CASSQDPTGAYNEQFF.

V usage is TRBV30 and J usage is TRBJ2-7; a weak D match, TRBD1 (5 bases). The CDR3 loop spans 12 amino acids. Per germline, CDR1 GTSNPN and CDR2 SVGIG (reference sequence). Deletions cut 4 bases from V and 5 bases from J, with 12 bases between. Written as DNA, the CDR3 is TGTGCCTGGAATCTCAGGGCCGACGAGCAGTACTTC. This translates into CAWNLRADEQYF.

This chain joins TRBV5-1 and TRBJ2-1, with 10 positions matching TRBD2. This CDR3 comprises 14 residues. Trimming at V came to 5 bases and at J to 10 bases, leaving 9 bases not matched to a gene. The germline gives CDR1 SGHRS, CDR2 YFSETQ. The CDR3 loop reads CASRRASGSGEQFF. Here the CDR3 DNA reads TGCGCCAGCAGGCGCGCTAGCGGGAGCGGCGAGCAGTTCTTC.

A few counts support this clone. V gene TRBV30 combines with J gene TRBJ2-2; TRBD2 matches at 11 bases. J lost 6 bases, V lost 0 bases, and 6 bases had no gene match. The CDR3 totals 16 residues. CDR1 and CDR2 (germline): GTSNPN, SVGIG (reference sequence). DNA for the CDR3: TGTGCCTGGAGTGTACTAGCGGGAGCTGGGCCCGGGGAGCTGTTTTTT. Translated, it gives CAWSVLAGAGPGELFF.

The chain carries TRBV7-9 and TRBJ2-5, with D unresolved. Germline CDR1 and CDR2: SEHNR and FQNEAQ (reference sequence). The CDR3 is made up of 12 amino acids. Trimming removed 5 bases from V and 0 bases from J, with 4 bases in between. For the CDR3, the DNA is TGTGCCAGCAGCCCGTACCAAGAGACCCAGTACTTC. Translation: CASSPYQETQYF.

This chain joins TRBV5-4 and TRBJ2-3; D not resolved. V was trimmed by 2 bases and J by 2 bases, leaving 9 bases between them. CDR1 is SGHNT and CDR2 is YYREEE in the germline V gene (reference sequence). CDR3 length equals 14 residues. The DNA of the CDR3 is TGTGCCAGCAGCTTTGGACCTGACACAGATACGCAGTATTTT. Translated, it gives CASSFGPDTDTQYF.

The V and J genes are TRBV7-3 and TRBJ2-6; a possible D gene is TRBD1 (6 bases). The V and J ends lost 2 bases and 0 bases respectively, with 8 bases between them. From germline, CDR1 is SGHTA and CDR2 FQGTGA. This CDR3 has 16 amino acids. CDR3 DNA: TGTGCCAGCAGCTTACAGGGGAACTCTGGGGCCAACGTCCTGACTTTC. This sequence encodes CASSLQGNSGANVLTF.

To note about this clone: Other DNA sequences within the sample encode an identical CDR3. The J gene is TRBJ2-1, the V gene TRBV5-1; 11 bases are shared with TRBD2. Germline V gene sequence: CDR1 SGHRS, CDR2 YFSETQ. CDR3 length equals 16 residues. V lost 4 bases to trimming and J lost 6 bases; unmatched junction nucleotides: 9. CDR3 sequence: CASSPLTSGSGNEQFF. The CDR3 DNA reads as TGCGCCAGCAGCCCACTCACTAGCGGGAGCGGCAATGAGCAGTTCTTC.

This clone was counted a single time. The gene calls are TRBV15 and TRBJ2-1; weak D call: TRBD1 (5 bases). Germline-derived CDR1 and CDR2 are LNHNV and YYDKDF (reference sequence). This CDR3 contains 14 residues. Trimming shortened V by 3 bases and J by 3 bases, and 9 bases separated the two germline ends. In DNA form, the CDR3 reads TGTGCCACCAGCAGGGGCAGGGACTACAATGAGCAGTTCTTC. Translating gives CATSRGRDYNEQFF.

The V gene is TRBV29-1, the J gene TRBJ2-1, with TRBD2 identical over 14 bases. Germline V gene lookup returns CDR1 SQVTM and CDR2 ANQGSEA. V lost 7 bases and J lost 9; bases outside the gene matches: 8. The length of the CDR3 is 14 residues. The CDR3 here is CSAKGLAGVGEQFF. The CDR3 DNA reads as TGCAGCGCCAAGGGACTAGCGGGAGTGGGTGAGCAGTTCTTC.

This chain joins TRBV7-9 and TRBJ2-3; D might be TRBD2 (5 bases). The CDR3 sequence is 15 residues long. Per the germline V gene, CDR1 is SEHNR and CDR2 is FQNEAQ (reference sequence). Trimming removed 5 bases at V and 1 base at J, with 13 bases between. CDR3 nucleotides: TGTGCCAGCAGCCTCGTGGCGGGCGGCACAGATACGCAGTATTTT. This encodes CASSLVAGGTDTQYF.

The chain couples TRBV11-2 to TRBJ2-7, with D possibly being TRBD1 or TRBD2 (5 bases each). V lost 5 bases and J 3 bases, leaving 11 bases between the germline ends. This CDR3 contains 13 residues. Germline CDR1 reads SGHAT; CDR2 reads FQNNGV. CDR3: CASSQGPNYEQYF. DNA of the CDR3: TGTGCCAGCAGCCAGGGACCCAACTACGAGCAGTACTTC.

This chain joins TRBV6-5 and TRBJ2-3, with a possible D match to TRBD1 (6 bases). This CDR3 region has 13 residues. V lost 6 bases and J 3 bases, leaving 10 bases between the germline ends. CDR1 MNHEY and CDR2 SVGAGI come from the germline V gene. DNA of the CDR3: TGTGCCAGCAGCGAACAGGGAACAGATACGCAGTATTTT. This encodes CASSEQGTDTQYF.

This clone appeared once. The chain uses TRBV9 and TRBJ2-7; 7 positions match TRBD2. The germline CDR1 and CDR2 sequences are SGDLS and YYNGEE. V was pared by 0 bases and J by 5 bases, with 14 bases of the junction left unmatched. CDR3 length: 17 residues. CDR3 DNA: TGTGCCAGCAGCGTAGGTTTCGCGGGAGAGGTAAGTAACGAGCAGTACTTC. Translation gives CASSVGFAGEVSNEQYF.

V gene TRBV11-3 combines with J gene TRBJ2-2; TRBD2 aligns across 7 bases. This CDR3 is 14 amino acids long. Trimming at V came to 6 bases and at J to 0 bases, leaving 1 base not matched to a gene. Germline lookup yields CDR1 SGHNT and CDR2 YENEEA. CDR3 loop: CASRRESNTGELFF. In DNA form, the CDR3 reads TGTGCCAGCAGGCGGGAGTCGAACACCGGGGAGCTGTTTTTT.

By sample share, this clone is medium-sized. The V and J genes are TRBV2 and TRBJ2-7, with D perhaps matching TRBD1 or TRBD2 (5 bases each). Germline values: CDR1 SNHLY, CDR2 FYNNEI. The CDR3 consists of 15 residues. The germline V and J ends were trimmed by 8 bases and 1 base, with 18 bases remaining between them. CDR3 sequence reads: CASLSRDQDSYEQYF. DNA for the CDR3: TGTGCCAGCCTATCCCGGGACCAAGATTCCTACGAGCAGTACTTC.

The CDR3 DNA is TGTGCCAGCTCACTAGGACAGACGAACAATGAGCAGTTCTTC. It specifies CASSLGQTNNEQFF. The gene calls are TRBV18 and TRBJ2-1; D is perhaps TRBD1 (6 bases). Germline-derived CDR1 and CDR2 are KGHSH and LQKENI. This CDR3 comprises 14 residues. Trimming took 4 bases from V and 5 from J, leaving 12 bases between them.

The J gene is TRBJ2-1, the V gene TRBV13; the match to TRBD2 covers 9 bases. Germline-derived CDR1 and CDR2 are PRHDT and FYEKMQ (reference sequence). There are 17 residues in the CDR3. V shed 2 bases and J 0 bases; nucleotides not matched to a gene: 5. The CDR3 reads CASSLSGRTPSYNEQFF. As DNA, the CDR3 is TGTGCCAGCAGCTTAAGCGGGAGGACCCCCTCCTACAATGAGCAGTTCTTC.

This clone was seen just once. The chain combines TRBV5-5 with TRBJ2-5; a possible D gene is TRBD1 (6 bases). The CDR3 contains 15 residues. V was shortened by 0 bases and J by 5 bases, with 14 bases between the two germline ends. The V gene's germline CDR1 is SGHKS and CDR2 YYEKEE (reference sequence). The CDR3 is CASSLAGASGETQYF. The CDR3 nucleotides are TGTGCCAGCAGCTTGGCAGGGGCTTCGGGGGAGACCCAGTACTTC.

The J gene is TRBJ2-1, the V gene TRBV29-1; 11 positions agree with TRBD2. Trimming at V came to 5 bases and at J to 7 bases, leaving 4 bases not matched to a gene. Germline V CDR1 and CDR2: SQVTM, ANQGSEA. CDR3 length equals 13 residues. The CDR3 nucleotides read TGCAGCGTTTCTAGCGGGGGGCAGAATGAGCAGTTCTTC. Translation gives CSVSSGGQNEQFF.

This sequence joins TRBV4-1 and TRBJ1-3; D remains unclear. Germline lookup yields CDR1 MGHRA and CDR2 YSYEKL. This CDR3 is 17 amino acids long. Trimming shortened V by 0 bases and J by 4 bases, and 16 bases separated the two germline ends. The CDR3 loop is CASSQEVRAGGGNTIYF. CDR3 in DNA: TGCGCCAGCAGCCAAGAAGTAAGGGCCGGAGGGGGAAACACCATATATTTT.